One sample yielded the 4 T cell receptor beta chains listed below, sequenced in a study of post-analysis software for immune sequencing data. Broader study findings: Controls had lower frequencies than patients of roughly five TRBV segments, which included TRBV5-6, TRBV5-1 and TRBV20-1.

Antigens of these TCRs are unknown. Presence of unique molecular identifiers characterized the TCR beta cDNA libraries. TCRdb used MiXCR to reprocess the PCR reads, holding one entry per CDR3 protein. The table lists about 460,000 distinct CDR3 sequences, approximately 46% of them singletons. Sequencing used blood. The receptors originated from a girl between 5 and 17 years old with multiple sclerosis.

This clonotype was found a few times. This chain links TRBV20-1 with TRBJ2-5; 8 bases map to TRBD1. The CDR3 loop spans 15 amino acids. Germline lookup yields CDR1 DFQATT and CDR2 SNEGSKA (reference sequence). The ends lost 1 base at V and 5 bases at J; junction bases unmatched: 9. The CDR3 coding sequence is TGCAGTGCTAGAGGGTCAGGGGGCGCGTGGGAGACCCAGTACTTC. This translates into CSARGSGGAWETQYF.

This rearrangement joins TRBV7-9 to TRBJ1-2; 7 bases align to TRBD1. Germline V gives CDR1 SEHNR, CDR2 FQNEAQ (reference sequence). After removal of 11 bases from V and 2 bases from J, the junction contained 8 bases not matched to a gene. CDR3 size: 13 residues. The CDR3 bases are TGTGCCGGCACAGGGGATCGGAACTATGGCTACACCTTC. Encoded protein: CAGTGDRNYGYTF.

This clonotype was counted between two and nine times. The chain recombines TRBV5-1 with TRBJ2-1; TRBD2 matches at 7 bases. V shed 5 bases and J 4 bases; nucleotides not matched to a gene: 9. This CDR3 region has 15 residues. Per the germline V gene, CDR1 is SGHRS and CDR2 is YFSETQ. Here the CDR3 reads CASSPLANRYNEQFF. The DNA of the CDR3 is TGCGCCAGCAGTCCACTAGCGAACCGGTACAATGAGCAGTTCTTC.

This clonotype occurred a few times. The chain recombines TRBV6-2 or TRBV6-3 with TRBJ2-1, with D possibly being TRBD2 (6 bases). V was pared by 5 bases and J by 7 bases, with 12 bases between. The length of the CDR3 is 13 residues. Germline-derived CDR1 and CDR2 are MNHEY and SVGEGT. CDR3 residues: CASSRDSGNEQFF. The CDR3 DNA is TGTGCCAGCAGTCGGGACTCCGGAAATGAGCAGTTCTTC.